This T cell receptor beta chain was documented in a study of regulatory T cells in long-lasting Graves disease. Germline V gene lookup returns CDR1 SGHAT and CDR2 FQNNGV. The CDR3 covers 12 residues. The ends were cut back, 5 bases at V and 6 bases at J, with 8 bases in the middle. Noted time point: newly diagnosed GD, antithyroid drugs for less than 3 months. From RNA extracted from PBMCs, the TCR library was made. iRepertoire HTBI primers and Arm-PCR of CDR3 regions built TCR beta libraries. MiXCR, run by TCRdb on the multiplex PCR reads, gives a single entry per CDR3 protein. In the table there are about 620,000 distinct CDR3 sequences, about 16% of which are singletons. The same sample was also used in a study of T cells in Graves' hyperthyroidism and ophthalmopathy. That paper adds: With the HTBI primer set, the TCR CDR3 went through a first round of RT-PCR.

This clonotype was sampled from a woman aged 30 to 39 with Graves disease. Sequencing was performed on peripheral blood mononuclear cells (PBMCs), taken at new diagnosis, from a patient treated with antithyroid drugs. This chain joins TRBV11-2 and TRBJ2-1; no clear D gene. The CDR3 spells CASSLRLNEQFF. For the CDR3, the DNA is TGTGCCAGCAGCCTACGTCTCAATGAGCAGTTCTTC.